One T cell receptor beta chain is described in this entry. The source of the sample is a study of blood T cell repertoires in COVID-19. As for the study in general: Samples came from the United States, Italy and Spain, spanning acute and convalescent COVID-19.

The germline V gene encodes CDR1 SGHRS and CDR2 YFSETQ. J lost 7 bases, V lost 4 bases, and 8 bases had no gene match. The CDR3 is 14 residues long. The table came from immunoSEQ multiplex PCR; TCRdb's copy has only in-frame clones and leaves some out. The data contain approximately 360,000 clones, approximately 90% of them seen just once; the ten biggest clones take up around 0.95%. The J gene is TRBJ2-7, the V gene TRBV5-1, with 10 bases matching TRBD1. The TCR was taken from a woman aged 25 to 39 with acute COVID-19. The sample taken for sequencing was PBMCs or T cells enriched from blood (not recorded which). The CDR3 protein is CASSTWTGGREQYF. The CDR3 DNA sequence: TGCGCCAGCAGCACTTGGACAGGGGGTCGGGAGCAGTACTTC.